The clone carrying this TCR beta chain was observed a few times. Its antigen remains unknown. This sample is part of a study of T cells after yellow fever vaccination. Study-wide points: Primary-vaccination clones mostly resurfaced post-booster (less than 98% CD4, under 90% CD8).

The CDR3 has 13 amino acids. Trimming took 4 bases from V and 2 from J, leaving 9 bases between them. CDR1 and CDR2 (germline): SGHDT, YYEEEE. In TCRdb, the 5' RACE reads were re-called with MiXCR into one record per CDR3 protein. The sample holds under 550,000 distinct CDR3 sequences, 20% to 25% seen once. This chain joins TRBV5-6 and TRBJ1-2; D is unclear. This specimen was PBMCs, taken less than 25 days after the first yellow fever vaccination. The TCR was taken from a man between 18 and 35 years old who received the YFV17D yellow fever vaccine. CDR3 nucleotides: TGTGCCAGCAGCGTTACACTGAACTATGGCTACACCTTC. Protein product: CASSVTLNYGYTF.